The subject of this entry is one T cell receptor (beta chain). This clone was detected once. Its recognized antigen is unknown. No per-base quality is available; no much larger clone lies one base away. These data belong to a study of blood T cell repertoires in COVID-19 (dated by TCRdb to the early 2020s). Concerning the study at large: Samples covering the acute and convalescent phases of COVID-19 were provided by collaborators in the United States, Italy and Spain. The material from the prospective study consisted of cDNA or gDNA derived from T cells, B-cell-depleted T cells, or PBMCs. Subjects who had been exposed to COVID-19, were actively infected with it, or had recovered from it provided the deeply sampled blood TCRbeta repertoires that made up the dataset. The repertoires were released in a freely available public database intended as a resource for research on the immune response to SARS-CoV-2. Samples came from the ongoing ImmuneRACE study (first 160 participants) plus 1,254 subjects from 6 global collaborators. Sample metadata almost always included a de-identified subject ID, COVID-19 status, age in years and sex. Where available, HLA class I and class II types were taken from metadata supplied by the sample provider and were not determined by assay-based typing.

The full study reports these points: The quantity of clinical and demographic metadata differed by source and by participant and was supplied without curation.

From cysteine to phenylalanine, the CDR3 is 14 amino acids long. Only the CDR3 DNA is retained, 42 bases long and in frame from the first base. The germline V gene supplies CDR1 SGDLS and CDR2 YYNGEE. V and J lose 7 bases and 0 bases, and a span of 12 bases separates them. The collaborating institutions used their own protocols to collect whole blood in K2EDTA tubes. Collaborator samples were shipped for TCRbeta analysis as frozen whole blood, isolated PBMCs, or DNA extracted from either sample type. The immunoSEQ Assay, a bias-controlled multiplex PCR, was used to amplify TCRbeta CDR3 regions from genomic DNA. The authors' pipeline ran thus. The number of nucleated cells in each sample was estimated from the amplification of reference gene primers within the assay. To quantify the absolute abundance of each unique TCRbeta CDR3 rearrangement, sequence reads were collapsed and filtered. For each sample, productive Simpson clonality was calculated as the square root of Simpson's diversity index over productive rearrangements. The source is immuneACCESS, and TCRdb retained only in-frame sequences with V and J called. Part of the clones is not carried over; for the studies checked, unresolved V genes explain less than half of this, and the remainder is unexplained. D and trimming come from the DNA, and the V and J calls and clone size come from that table. The sample has 90,000 to 140,000 clones on record, 85% of them singletons. The top ten clones comprise 4% to 5% of the sample.

This clonotype was sampled from a man between 50 and 59 years old with acute or convalescent COVID-19. The chain couples TRBV9 to TRBJ2-3, with TRBD1 as a weak D call on 6 bases. The sequenced material came from peripheral blood. The bases are TGTGCCAGCTCCGGGGACATCAGCACAGATACGCAGTATTTT. It translates as CASSGDISTDTQYF.